Presented here are 3 T cell receptor beta chains from one specimen sequenced in a study of cytomegalovirus exposure and HLA in healthy donors (dated by TCRdb to 2016 to 2017). Library preparation employed the immunoSEQ multiplex PCR assay. For the multiplex PCR, a mixture combining 60 forward primers for TCR Vbeta segments and 13 reverse primers for TCR Jbeta segments was used. TCRdb provides this immuneACCESS table in a form limited to in-frame rearrangements. Some clones are lacking; in checked studies, under half of them reflect an unresolved V gene, and why the rest are absent is not known. Counted in this sample were under 200,000 clones; 60% to 80% of them appeared once. Approximately 2.9% of the sample is in the top ten clones. The sample consisted of PBMCs. The origin of the receptors is a middle-aged woman in good health and CMV-seropositive.

In its sample, this clone was seen once. CDR3 nucleotides: TGTGCCAGCAGCATTACGGGGGGCAATCAGCCCCAGCATTTT. Amino acid sequence: CASSITGGNQPQHF. The chain uses TRBV28 and TRBJ1-5; tentative D call: TRBD1 (5 bases). Germline V gene lookup returns CDR1 MDHEN and CDR2 SYDVKM. The CDR3 length is 14 residues. V lost 6 bases to trimming and J lost 2 bases, with 11 bases between them. Variable domain in full (rest from reference TRBV28 and TRBJ1-5): DVKVTQSSRYLVKRTGEKVFLECVQDMDHENMFWYRQDPGLGLRLIYFSYDVKMKEKGDIPEGYSVSREKKERFSLILESASTNQTSMYLCASSITGGNQPQHFGDGTRLSIL.

The chain recombines TRBV10-3 with TRBJ1-2; D may be TRBD1 (6 bases). The V and J ends lost 0 bases and 4 bases respectively, with 18 bases between them. CDR1 and CDR2 from the germline V gene are ENHRY and SYGVKD. This CDR3 spans 17 amino acids. Here the CDR3 DNA reads TGTGCCATCAGTGAGTCGACGGGAACTGGGGGCGGCTATGGCTACACCTTC. This gives the protein CAISESTGTGGGYGYTF.

J is TRBJ2-7 and V is TRBV7-7; D is unresolved. Germline loops: CDR1 SSHAT, CDR2 FNYEAQ (reference sequence). The CDR3 consists of 13 residues. V gave up 6 bases and J gave up 0 bases, with 9 bases separating them. CDR3 loop: CASSHADSYEQYF. The CDR3 DNA reads TGTGCCAGCAGTCATGCAGACTCCTACGAGCAGTACTTC.